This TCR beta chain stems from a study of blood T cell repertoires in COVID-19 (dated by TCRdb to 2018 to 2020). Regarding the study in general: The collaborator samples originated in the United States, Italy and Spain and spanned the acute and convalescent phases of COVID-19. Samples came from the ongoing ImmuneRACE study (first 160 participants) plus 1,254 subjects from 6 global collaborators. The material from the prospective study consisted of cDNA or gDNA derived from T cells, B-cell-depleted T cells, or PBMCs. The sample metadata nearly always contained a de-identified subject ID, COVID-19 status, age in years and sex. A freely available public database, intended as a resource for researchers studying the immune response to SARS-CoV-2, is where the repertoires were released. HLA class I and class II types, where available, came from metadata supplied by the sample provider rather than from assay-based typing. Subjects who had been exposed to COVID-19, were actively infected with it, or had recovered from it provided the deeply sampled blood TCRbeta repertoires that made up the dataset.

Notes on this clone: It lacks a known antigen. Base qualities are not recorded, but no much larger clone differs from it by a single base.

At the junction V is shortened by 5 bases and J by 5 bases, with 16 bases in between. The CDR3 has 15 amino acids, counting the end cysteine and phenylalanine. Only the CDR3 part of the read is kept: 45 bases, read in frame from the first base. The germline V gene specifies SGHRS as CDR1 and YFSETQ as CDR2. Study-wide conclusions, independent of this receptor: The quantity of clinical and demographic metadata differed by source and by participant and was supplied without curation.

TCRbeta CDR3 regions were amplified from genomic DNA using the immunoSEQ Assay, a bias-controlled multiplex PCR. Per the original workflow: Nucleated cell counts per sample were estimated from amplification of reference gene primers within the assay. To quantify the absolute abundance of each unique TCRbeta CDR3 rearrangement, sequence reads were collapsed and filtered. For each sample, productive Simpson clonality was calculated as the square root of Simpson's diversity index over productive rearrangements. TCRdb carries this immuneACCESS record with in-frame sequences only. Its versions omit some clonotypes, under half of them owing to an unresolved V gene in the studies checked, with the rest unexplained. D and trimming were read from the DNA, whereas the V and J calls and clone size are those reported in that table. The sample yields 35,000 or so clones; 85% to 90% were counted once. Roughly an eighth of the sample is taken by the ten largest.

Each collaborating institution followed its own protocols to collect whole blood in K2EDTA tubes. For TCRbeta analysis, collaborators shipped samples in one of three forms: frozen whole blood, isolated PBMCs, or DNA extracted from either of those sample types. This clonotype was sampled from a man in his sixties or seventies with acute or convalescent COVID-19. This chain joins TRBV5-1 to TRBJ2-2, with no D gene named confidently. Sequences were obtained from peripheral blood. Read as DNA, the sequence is TGCGCCAGCAGTTCCAACCTCGGCGGAACCGGGGAGCTGTTTTTT. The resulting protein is CASSSNLGGTGELFF.